What follows are 9 T cell receptor beta chains derived from one specimen sequenced in a study of blood T cell repertoires in COVID-19. The assay was immunoSEQ multiplex PCR, and TCRdb's table has in-frame clones only and misses some. The data show about 170,000 clones, 70% to 85% seen once. The sample taken for sequencing was peripheral blood. Receptors originate from a woman aged 40 to 50 with COVID-19, enrolled during active disease.

V is TRBV29-1 and J is TRBJ2-1, with D possibly matching TRBD1 (5 bases). Trimming stripped 0 bases from V and 10 bases from J, with 19 bases between. The CDR3 length is 15 residues. In germline, CDR1 is SQVTM, CDR2 ANQGSEA. The CDR3 loop reads CSVEDLDLEAGEQFF. The DNA of the CDR3 is TGCAGCGTTGAAGACCTGGACCTCGAAGCAGGGGAGCAGTTCTTC.

The rearrangement joins TRBV5-4 to TRBJ2-5; 7 bases fit TRBD2. Trimming removed 4 bases from V and 5 bases from J; junction bases left unmatched: 8. CDR1 and CDR2 from the germline V gene are SGHNT and YYREEE (reference sequence). The CDR3 is 14 residues long. The DNA of the CDR3 is TGTGCCAGCAGCCGGGGAGGGGTTGGTGAGACCCAGTACTTC. Translating it yields CASSRGGVGETQYF.

The rearrangement uses TRBV9 and TRBJ2-3; a possible D gene is TRBD2 (5 bases). CDR1 is SGDLS, CDR2 YYNGEE, per germline. Trimming shortened V by 3 bases and J by 1 base, and 18 bases separated the two germline ends. The CDR3 runs 17 residues. CDR3 bases: TGTGCCAGCAGCGCTAGATTAGAGGGTCGGGGCACAGATACGCAGTATTTT. Translated: CASSARLEGRGTDTQYF.

CDR3 residues: CASLDQTNSPLHF. The CDR3 DNA sequence: TGTGCCAGCCTTGACCAGACAAATTCACCCCTCCACTTT. The V call is TRBV2, the J call TRBJ1-6; unclear D gene. CDR1 SNHLY and CDR2 FYNNEI come from the germline V gene. The CDR3 loop spans 13 amino acids. V was shortened by 8 bases and J by 7 bases, with 12 bases between the two germline ends.

The chain uses TRBV29-1 and TRBJ2-3, with 10 nucleotides matching TRBD2. Looked up from germline, CDR1 is SQVTM and CDR2 is ANQGSEA. This CDR3 comprises 16 residues. The V segment lost 0 bases and the J segment 0 bases; nucleotides outside the gene matches: 3. CDR3 sequence (DNA): TGCAGCGTTGAAGAGGGACTAGCGATTAGCACAGATACGCAGTATTTT. Translated: CSVEEGLAISTDTQYF.

The J gene is TRBJ1-1, the V gene TRBV11-2; the D gene is possibly TRBD1 (6 bases). V lost 5 bases to trimming and J lost 1 base, with 14 bases between them. Germline-derived CDR1 and CDR2 are SGHAT and FQNNGV. This CDR3 comprises 15 residues. This CDR3 reads CASSEATGRNTEAFF. The CDR3 nucleotides are TGTGCCAGCAGCGAAGCTACAGGGCGGAACACTGAAGCTTTCTTT.

This chain joins TRBV6-5 and TRBJ1-5; 8 positions match TRBD1. CDR1 MNHEY and CDR2 SVGAGI come from the germline V gene. V was pared by 8 bases and J by 3 bases, with 9 bases of the junction left unmatched. The CDR3 runs 15 residues. The DNA for the CDR3 is TGTGCCAGCCGAACCGACAGGGGCTTCAATCAGCCCCAGCATTTT. It is translated as CASRTDRGFNQPQHF.

The chain carries TRBV11-2 and TRBJ1-4, with 8 bases that match TRBD1. Germline V gives CDR1 SGHAT, CDR2 FQNNGV. V shed 0 bases and J 7 bases; nucleotides not matched to a gene: 4. The CDR3 is 15 residues long. The CDR3 spells CASSLDRQGFEKLFF. CDR3 coding DNA: TGTGCCAGCAGCTTAGATCGACAGGGGTTTGAAAAACTGTTTTTT.

This chain joins TRBV30 and TRBJ2-2, with 9 bases identical to TRBD2. V lost 0 bases, J lost 4 bases, and 9 bases stayed unmatched. The CDR3 covers 17 residues. Germline values: CDR1 GTSNPN, CDR2 SVGIG (reference sequence). CDR3 sequence (DNA): TGTGCCTGGAGTGTATTTGGCGGGGGGGCTAGCACCGGGGAGCTGTTTTTT. This gives the protein CAWSVFGGGASTGELFF.